This TCR beta chain was sequenced during a study of blood T cell repertoires in COVID-19. The J segment lost 16 bases and the V segment lost 4 bases, leaving 13 bases of the junction unmatched. Per germline, CDR1 MGHRA and CDR2 YSYEKL. This CDR3 is built from 15 residues. In the authors' methods: Quantification of nucleated cells was approximated via reference gene primer amplification. The method was immunoSEQ multiplex PCR; TCRdb's version includes in-frame clones alone and lacks a portion of them. The V and J calls and clone size were taken over from that table, and D and trimming were inferred from the DNA. The table includes just under 45,000 clones, roughly four fifths detected once.

This receptor was identified in a human donor in a cohort sampled during active COVID-19. The sequenced material came from peripheral blood. The chain links TRBV4-1 to TRBJ2-1, with 13 bases identical to TRBD2. The CDR3, as DNA: TGCGCCAGCAGCCGCGGACTAGCGGGGGCCCAATACGTCTTCTTC. This translates into CASSRGLAGAQYVFF.